This T cell receptor beta chain derives from a study of PD-1 blockade in classical Hodgkin lymphoma. Points from the study as a whole: As was reported, newly diagnosed patients showed lower baseline TCR diversity than healthy donors did.

V lost 0 bases and J lost 7, with 10 bases in between. CDR3 length equals 13 residues. The germline V gene has CDR1 GTSNPN and CDR2 SVGIG (reference sequence). Clones were sequenced by immunoSEQ multiplex PCR, and TCRdb holds only the in-frame ones, with some missing. This table has around 91,000 clones, roughly 90% appearing once. Note on this clone: Its antigen is still unknown.

Every patient experienced relapse after autologous stem cell transplantation, and brentuximab vedotin exposure varied. Best responses included complete response and partial response; otherwise, the best response was progressive disease. The receptor was derived from a human donor with classical Hodgkin lymphoma. V usage is TRBV30 and J usage is TRBJ2-1; the D is unclear. The sequenced sample was peripheral blood mononuclear cells (PBMCs), obtained at baseline. CDR3 protein: CAWSVLMGNEQFF. In DNA form, the CDR3 reads TGTGCCTGGAGTGTACTGATGGGAAATGAGCAGTTCTTC.